Below, 7 T cell receptor beta chains from the same sample are listed, as sequenced in a study of Ad26.COV2.S vaccination and SARS-CoV-2 variants. Measured with immunoSEQ multiplex PCR; TCRdb has only the in-frame clones, and not every one. The data hold fewer than 800,000 clones, with 89% observed a single time. The treatment is: some 20 received Ad26.COV2.S at low or high dose, single or two shots; a few received placebo; per-sample allocation not given. Vaccine and placebo recipients were sampled on day 63 after the first injection. The source material was peripheral blood, sampled in a trial of Ad26.COV2.S vaccine versus placebo. These receptors came from a person aged 18-65 years who received the Ad26.COV2.S COVID-19 vaccine or a placebo.

The chain employs TRBV18 and TRBJ1-3; the D is unclear. The germline CDR1 and CDR2 sequences are KGHSH and LQKENI. V was trimmed by 2 bases and J by 1 base, leaving 15 bases between them. The CDR3 runs 17 residues. CDR3 bases: TGTGCCAGCTCACCAAACTTAGGTAGAGTTTCTGGAAACACCATATATTTT. Its protein product is CASSPNLGRVSGNTIYF.

Here the CDR3 DNA reads TGTGCTAGTGGTTTGTCTACTAGCGACAATGAGCAGTTCTTC. It is translated as CASGLSTSDNEQFF. This chain uses TRBV12-5 with TRBJ2-1, with 7 bases lining up with TRBD2. With V trimmed by 2 bases and J by 5 bases, 3 bases remained unmatched. In germline, CDR1 is LGHNT, CDR2 FRNRAP. The CDR3 extends over 14 amino acids.

In the case of this clone: Other DNA sequences of this sample code for an identical CDR3. This chain connects TRBV5-1 to TRBJ1-5; D gene uncertain. Germline V gene sequence: CDR1 SGHRS, CDR2 YFSETQ. Deletions cut 2 bases from V and 0 bases from J, with 3 bases between. The CDR3 loop spans 13 amino acids. The DNA of the CDR3 is TGCGCCAGCAGCTTTGGTAGCAATCAGCCCCAGCATTTT. It specifies CASSFGSNQPQHF.

This chain links TRBV6-6 with TRBJ1-2; 9 bases align to TRBD1. CDR1 and CDR2 (germline): MNHNY, SVGAGI (reference sequence). The CDR3 runs 17 residues. V was clipped by 5 bases and J by 8 bases; unmatched bases: 18. The CDR3 DNA is TGTGCCAGCAGTCGGACCACACCGGGACAGGGTGCCTTCGGCTACACCTTC. It yields the protein CASSRTTPGQGAFGYTF.

The CDR3 DNA reads TGTGCCACCGGGGGGTGGGACGACACAGATACGCAGTATTTT. The encoded protein is CATGGWDDTDTQYF. V usage is TRBV24-1 and J usage is TRBJ2-3; TRBD2 might be the D (6 bases). Germline CDR1 reads KGHDR; CDR2 reads SFDVKD. The CDR3 has 14 amino acids. Between the trimmed V and J ends, which lost 9 bases and 2 bases, there was a span of 14 bases.

The chain is built from TRBV18 and TRBJ2-2; D remains unclear. CDR3 length equals 13 residues. Per the germline V gene, CDR1 is KGHSH and CDR2 is LQKENI. V lost 2 bases and J 8 bases, leaving 9 bases between the germline ends. The CDR3 nucleotides read TGTGCCAGCTCACCAGTTCCAGCGGGGGAGCTGTTTTTT. It is translated as CASSPVPAGELFF.

V gene TRBV19 combines with J gene TRBJ1-5; D remains unclear. The germline CDR1 and CDR2 sequences are LNHDA and SQIVND (reference sequence). The CDR3 has 14 residues. V lost 4 bases, J lost 2 bases, and 9 bases lay in between. CDR3 sequence reads: CASSTVVGNQPQHF. The CDR3 DNA is TGTGCCAGTAGTACGGTAGTAGGCAATCAGCCCCAGCATTTT. Full variable domain (outside the CDR3, taken from reference TRBV19 and TRBJ1-5): DGGITQSPKYLFRKEGQNVTLSCEQNLNHDAMYWYRQDPGQGLRLIYYSQIVNDFQKGDIAEGYSVSREKKESFPLTVTSAQKNPTAFYLCASSTVVGNQPQHFGDGTRLSIL.